A selection of T cell receptor beta chains follows, all from one sample in a study of identical twins. TCRdb reprocessed the 5' RACE reads via MiXCR and lists one record per CDR3 protein. The table lists about 890,000 distinct CDR3 sequences, approximately 13% of them singletons. These data were also filed under a second study, of yellow fever vaccine responses in identical twins.

Sequencing was performed on PBMCs. Receptor source: a woman aged 18-29 years in good health. The CDR3 runs from the conserved cysteine through the conserved F or W. A D gene is named only where the DNA matches it firmly. A clone size is listed for some rows: how often the clone was seen (once, few, many), or a class if it is expanded.

D	size	V	J	DNA	CDR3
NA	NA	TRBV7-9	TRBJ2-2	TGTGCCAGCAGCCCTGATAGAAGGGTCACCGGGGAGCTGTTTTTT	CASSPDRRVTGELFF
TRBD1	NA	TRBV20-1	TRBJ2-1	TGCAGTGCTAGAGAGTCCCCAGGGGGCCTTTACAATGAGCAGTTCTTC	CSARESPGGLYNEQFF
NA	NA	TRBV5-6	TRBJ2-7	TGTGCCAGCAGTGGAGGTCCAAAGTACGAGCAGTACTTC	CASSGGPKYEQYF
NA	many	TRBV29-1	TRBJ2-1	TGCAGCGTCGGGACTTCCGACCTATACAATGAGCAGTTCTTC	CSVGTSDLYNEQFF
TRBD2	few	TRBV10-3	TRBJ2-1	TGTGCCATCAGCCTTTCTAAGCGACTAGCGGGGGATGAGCAGTTCTTC	CAISLSKRLAGDEQFF
NA	NA	TRBV7-3	TRBJ2-7	TGTGCCAGCAGCTTAAACGGCCCTCCCATTAGCTCCTACGAGCAGTACTTC	CASSLNGPPISSYEQYF
TRBD2	many	TRBV5-1	TRBJ2-1	TGTGCCAGCAGTAGGGGACTAGCGGGAGACAATGAGCAGTTCTTC	CASSRGLAGDNEQFF
NA	NA	TRBV5-1	TRBJ1-1	TGCGCCAGCAGGCACCGACAGGCGAACACTGAAGCTTTCTTT	CASRHRQANTEAFF
NA	few	TRBV2	TRBJ2-3	TGTGCCAGCAGTGCGGAAGCGGGTGCAGATACGCAGTATTTT	CASSAEAGADTQYF
TRBD1	few	TRBV15	TRBJ1-6	TGTGCCACCAGCAGAGATGGGACAGGTAATTCACCCCTCCACTTT	CATSRDGTGNSPLHF
TRBD2	NA	TRBV7-3	TRBJ2-1	TGTGCCAGCAGCTTAAAGTTGGCGGGAGCCTCCTACAATGAGCAGTTCTTC	CASSLKLAGASYNEQFF
TRBD1	NA	TRBV7-2	TRBJ1-5	TGTGCCAGCAGCTTAGTCAGGGGGGATCAGCCCCAGCATTTT	CASSLVRGDQPQHF
NA	few	TRBV4-1	TRBJ2-4	TGCGCCAGCAGCCAAGACCAGGGCGTAGTAAACATTCAGTACTTC	CASSQDQGVVNIQYF
TRBD2	NA	TRBV7-2	TRBJ2-2	TGTGCCAGCAGCTCTCCGGGACTAGCGGGAGTCGGGGAGCTGTTTTTT	CASSSPGLAGVGELFF
NA	few	TRBV20-1	TRBJ1-2	TGCAGTGCTGGGAGAGTTAACTATGGCTACACCTTC	CSAGRVNYGYTF
TRBD1	few	TRBV24-1	TRBJ2-5	TGTGCCACCAGTGATTCCAGGGGGCCCGGGGAGACCCAGTACTTC	CATSDSRGPGETQYF
NA	many	TRBV2	TRBJ1-1	TGTGCCAGCACTAGACCTGAGACTGAAGCTTTCTTT	CASTRPETEAFF
NA	few	TRBV6-5	TRBJ1-5	TGTGCCAGCAGTTACTGGCAGGGTATTTCCCAGCCCCAGCATTTT	CASSYWQGISQPQHF
TRBD2	NA	TRBV7-3	TRBJ2-1	TGTGCCAGCAGCTTAGCCCCGACACTAGCGGGAGGGCCGATTGAGCGGTTCTTC	CASSLAPTLAGGPIERFF
NA	few	TRBV7-9	TRBJ2-6	TGTGCCAGCAGCTTAAAGGGCTCTGGGGCCAACGTCCTGACTTTC	CASSLKGSGANVLTF
NA	NA	TRBV6-1	TRBJ1-3	TGTGCCAGCAGTGAATCTGGCACTAACTCTGGAAACACCATATATTTT	CASSESGTNSGNTIYF
NA	few	TRBV5-1	TRBJ2-3	TGCGCCAGCAGCCCCGGGGTTGGAGGCGATAGCACAGATACGCAGTATTTT	CASSPGVGGDSTDTQYF
NA	few	TRBV24-1	TRBJ2-7	TGTGCCACCAGTGAACCCGGACAGAACGAGCAGTACTTC	CATSEPGQNEQYF
TRBD2	few	TRBV27	TRBJ2-7	TGTGCCAGTTCCTGGCGGGAGGGCTACGAGCAGTACTTC	CASSWREGYEQYF
TRBD2	few	TRBV28	TRBJ2-5	TGTGCCAGCAGTTCGGGGGGTAGCGGGCTCCAAGAGACCCAGTACTTC	CASSSGGSGLQETQYF
TRBD2	NA	TRBV27	TRBJ2-7	TGTGCCAGCAGTACAGGGACTAGCGGGAGCGAGCAGTACTTC	CASSTGTSGSEQYF
TRBD1	few	TRBV7-9	TRBJ1-1	TGTGCCAGCAGCGGTAATACAGGGGTGAACACTGAAGCTTTCTTT	CASSGNTGVNTEAFF
NA	few	TRBV19	TRBJ2-1	TGTGCCACAGAGGGGGTGGGGGGTGGAATGCATGAGCAGTTCTTC	CATEGVGGGMHEQFF
TRBD2	NA	TRBV20-1	TRBJ2-1	TGCAGTGCCCCGGGACTAGCGGGAGCCCACAATGAGCAGTTCTTC	CSAPGLAGAHNEQFF
TRBD1	few	TRBV20-1	TRBJ1-1	TGCAGTGCTAGATTCAGGGGGTGGGTGAGCACTGAAGCTTTCTTT	CSARFRGWVSTEAFF
TRBD2	few	TRBV7-2	TRBJ2-3	TGTGCCAGCAGCTTATTGGGCGGGAGGTCCGCAGATACGCAGTATTTT	CASSLLGGRSADTQYF
NA	many	TRBV20-1	TRBJ2-3	TGCAGTGCTTCAGGGCCCCTCCTGGGCCCAGATACGCAGTATTTT	CSASGPLLGPDTQYF
NA	few	TRBV12-3/TRBV12-4	TRBJ1-4	TGTGCCAGCAAGGGCGGCGGTACTAATGAAAAACTGTTTTTT	CASKGGGTNEKLFF
NA	few	TRBV4-1	TRBJ1-4	TGCGCCAGCAGCCAAAACAGGGTCGAAAAACTGTTTTTT	CASSQNRVEKLFF
NA	NA	TRBV4-1	TRBJ1-4	TGCGCCAGCAGCCAACTCGGGGCTTTGTCAAATGAAAAACTGTTTTTT	CASSQLGALSNEKLFF
NA	many	TRBV5-1	TRBJ1-4	TGCGCCAGCAGCTTAGAGGGATTCGATGAAAAACTGTTTTTT	CASSLEGFDEKLFF
TRBD2	NA	TRBV7-9	TRBJ2-1	TGTGCCAGCAGCCCACAAGGGACTAGCGGGAGCAATGAGCAGTTCTTC	CASSPQGTSGSNEQFF
NA	NA	TRBV6-4	TRBJ2-1	TGTGCCAGCTCGCACTCTCCTTACAATGAGCAGTTCTTC	CASSHSPYNEQFF
NA	few	TRBV7-2	TRBJ2-5	TGTGCCAGCACCTACCGGGGAGCGCCCCAAGAGACCCAGTACTTC	CASTYRGAPQETQYF
TRBD2	few	TRBV7-9	TRBJ2-7	TGTGCCAGCAGTTCTGTGAGCGGGAGGGCCCACGAGCAGTACTTC	CASSSVSGRAHEQYF